A single sample is the source of the 6 T cell receptor beta chains below, sequenced in a study of blood T cell repertoires in COVID-19. Some clones are missing from TCRdb's copy, which holds only in-frame ones; the method was immunoSEQ multiplex PCR. The table has 300,000 to 400,000 clones, 85% seen once. Sequenced material: PBMCs or T cells enriched from blood (not recorded which). Source of these receptors: a woman in her 30s who had been exposed to COVID-19.

V and J are TRBV7-9 and TRBJ1-4, with a tentative D call TRBD1 (6 bases). The V end was cut by 8 bases, the J end by 0 bases, with 16 bases between. CDR1 is SEHNR and CDR2 is FQNEAQ in the germline V gene (reference sequence). The CDR3 loop spans 16 amino acids. CDR3 sequence: CASLRWGPATNEKLFF. DNA for the CDR3: TGTGCCAGCCTGAGGTGGGGGCCAGCAACTAATGAAAAACTGTTTTTT. The full variable domain, rest sourced from reference TRBV7-9 and TRBJ1-4, is DTGVSQNPRHKITKRGQNVTFRCDPISEHNRLYWYRQTLGQGPEFLTYFQNEAQLEKSRLLSDRFSAERPKGSFSTLEIQRTEQGDSAMYLCASLRWGPATNEKLFFGSGTQLSVL.

J is TRBJ1-1 and V is TRBV6-5, with D perhaps matching TRBD1 (6 bases). Between the trimmed V and J ends, which lost 6 bases and 1 base, there was a span of 6 bases. Germline lookup yields CDR1 MNHEY and CDR2 SVGAGI. There are 12 residues in the CDR3. The CDR3 bases are TGTGCCAGCAGACAGGGGAACACTGAAGCTTTCTTT. Residues: CASRQGNTEAFF.

The chain is built from TRBV7-2 and TRBJ2-3; 7 nucleotides agree with TRBD1. Germline V gene lookup returns CDR1 SGHTA and CDR2 FQGNSA. After removal of 7 bases from V and 0 bases from J, the junction contained 4 bases not matched to a gene. This CDR3 has 14 amino acids. The CDR3 sequence is CASTRDSSTDTQYF. Here the CDR3 DNA reads TGTGCCAGCACCAGGGACAGCAGCACAGATACGCAGTATTTT.

The chain combines TRBV11-1 with TRBJ1-4, with TRBD1 identical over 9 bases. CDR1 is SGHAT and CDR2 is FQDESV in the germline V gene (reference sequence). CDR3 length: 15 amino acids. Germline trimming cut 3 bases from V and 5 bases from J; bases unmatched to any gene: 4. The CDR3 region is CASSFVQGANEKLFF. CDR3 sequence (DNA): TGTGCCAGCAGCTTCGTACAGGGGGCAAATGAAAAACTGTTTTTT.

The chain carries TRBV9 and TRBJ1-6; D call uncertain. V was trimmed by 1 base and J by 8 bases, leaving 10 bases between them. The CDR3 has 14 amino acids. CDR1 SGDLS and CDR2 YYNGEE come from the germline V gene. In DNA, the CDR3 is TGTGCCAGCAGCGTAACAGATACGGATTCACCCCTCCACTTT. Translated: CASSVTDTDSPLHF.

The chain uses TRBV28 and TRBJ2-7; perhaps TRBD1 as D (6 bases). Trimming took 6 bases from V and 5 from J, leaving 14 bases between them. There are 13 residues in the CDR3. Germline assignment: CDR1 MDHEN and CDR2 SYDVKM. CDR3 in amino acids: CASSRYRVHEQYF. The CDR3 DNA reads as TGTGCCAGCAGCCGTTACAGGGTCCACGAGCAGTACTTC.